The 2 T cell receptor beta chains below were found in one sample sequenced in a study of T-cell memory formation after mild COVID-19. TCRdb ran MiXCR on the 5' RACE reads and lists one entry per CDR3 protein. The sample yields roughly 250,000 distinct CDR3 sequences, around 15% seen once. Sequenced material: PBMCs or a T cell subset sorted from them (not recorded which). Receptors originate from a young man who had mild COVID-19 (a few samples of this study predate the infection). Cell type and time point are not known.

About this clonotype itself: One end of the junction is discordant with germline, which a read error may explain. The chain uses TRBV11-1 and TRBJ2-5, with D possibly matching TRBD2 (5 bases). The V gene's germline CDR1 is SGHAT and CDR2 FQDESV (reference sequence). CDR3 size: 13 residues. CDR3 amino acids: CASSLILGESQYF. CDR3 nucleotide sequence: TGTGCCAGCAGCTTAATTCTCGGGGAGAGCCAGTACTTC.

This clonotype was recorded at least ten times. V usage is TRBV7-9 and J usage is TRBJ2-2, with D perhaps TRBD2 (5 bases). Germline CDR1 is SEHNR and CDR2 is FQNEAQ (reference sequence). This CDR3 has 14 amino acids. Trimming removed 5 bases from V and 3 bases from J, with 10 bases in between. The CDR3 DNA reads as TGTGCCAGCAGCGCGGGTGTTTACACCGGGGAGCTGTTTTTT. Protein sequence: CASSAGVYTGELFF. The full variable domain, completed using reference TRBV7-9 and TRBJ2-2, is DTGVSQNPRHKITKRGQNVTFRCDPISEHNRLYWYRQTLGQGPEFLTYFQNEAQLEKSRLLSDRFSAERPKGSFSTLEIQRTEQGDSAMYLCASSAGVYTGELFFGEGSRLTVL.